A single sample is the source of the 5 T cell receptor beta chains below, sequenced in a study of beta chain features in type 1 diabetes. Isolated RNA was reverse transcribed in full, so expressed TCRB transcripts were sequenced. Sequencing used immunoSEQ multiplex PCR; TCRdb keeps in-frame clones, though not all of them. The table lists 350,000 to 450,000 clones, around 14% of them singletons, with around 0.035% in the top ten. Input material: naive CD4+ T cells from blood. The receptor source for this set is a man aged 25-40 years in good health.

The chain has TRBV5-1 and TRBJ1-1; D not resolved. Trimming took off 5 bases at V and 6 bases at J, with 14 bases between the two ends. The CDR3 loop spans 13 amino acids. The V gene's germline CDR1 is SGHRS and CDR2 YFSETQ. Here the CDR3 DNA reads TGCGCCAGCAGTCTAAGTCGTGACGCTGAAGCTTTCTTT. This sequence encodes CASSLSRDAEAFF.

The J gene is TRBJ2-4, the V gene TRBV18; D is ambiguous. CDR1 and CDR2 from the germline V gene are KGHSH and LQKENI. The CDR3 consists of 14 residues. The ends were cut back, 2 bases at V and 11 bases at J, with 16 bases in the middle. This CDR3 reads CASSPGTENRVQYF. DNA for the CDR3: TGTGCCAGCTCACCAGGTACAGAGAATCGGGTTCAGTACTTC.

The J gene is TRBJ2-7, the V gene TRBV25-1; D perhaps matches TRBD1 (6 bases). V lost 1 base and J 7 bases, leaving 17 bases between the germline ends. In germline, CDR1 is MGHDK, CDR2 SYGVNS. The CDR3 is 15 amino acids. The CDR3 DNA reads as TGTGCCAGCAGTGAATTGAGGCCAGGGGCAGCTGAGCAGTACTTC. Its protein product is CASSELRPGAAEQYF.

This clone came up a few times. The chain links TRBV30 to TRBJ1-5, with D maybe TRBD1 (5 bases). Trimming stripped 4 bases from V and 5 bases from J, with 12 bases between. This CDR3 is built from 13 residues. In germline, CDR1 is GTSNPN, CDR2 SVGIG (reference sequence). This CDR3 is CAWNRDGYQPQHF. In DNA form, the CDR3 reads TGTGCCTGGAACCGGGACGGATATCAGCCCCAGCATTTT.

The chain is built from TRBV9 and TRBJ1-2; perhaps TRBD1 as D (5 bases). Per the germline V gene, CDR1 is SGDLS and CDR2 is YYNGEE. V was pared by 6 bases and J by 3 bases, with 15 bases between. The CDR3 runs to 14 residues. CDR3 sequence (DNA): TGTGCCAGCACGCAGGGAGGCATACACTATGGCTACACCTTC. Amino acid sequence: CASTQGGIHYGYTF.